This TCR beta chain was observed in a study of molecular identifiers for immune sequencing clone quantification. CDR1 is PRHDT and CDR2 is FYEKMQ in the germline V gene (reference sequence). Trimming pared 0 bases from V and 7 bases from J, leaving 9 bases between. The CDR3 runs to 14 residues. This clonotype appeared many times. Its antigen is currently unknown. Previously described methods with listed TCR primers produced the bulk TCR libraries. TCRdb passed the PCR reads through MiXCR, listing each CDR3 protein once. This repertoire shows nearly 650,000 distinct CDR3 sequences, 25% found once; its top ten account for around 0.78%. Findings and limits, study-wide: The share of molecules held by clones above 20 RNA copies was over 99% in effector cells and under 1% in naive cells.

Investigators produced naive CD8 libraries from about 20,000 to 1,000,000 sorted cells, drawing on 10%, 30% or 50% RNA. The authors sorted naive CD8 T cells as CD8+CD4-CCR7+CD45RA+. The source of this sequence is a human donor in good health. Some libraries in this study had Jurkat cell RNA spiked in. This chain joins TRBV13 and TRBJ1-4; D is uncertain. Sample: naive CD8+ T cells from blood, with Jurkat cell RNA spiked in. Noted subset: FACS-sorted CD8+CD4-CCR7+CD45RA+ naive T cells. CDR3 nucleotides: TGTGCCAGCAGCTTAGGCAAATGGACTGAAAAACTGTTTTTT. This codes for CASSLGKWTEKLFF.